This TCR beta chain was retrieved from a study of Ad26.COV2.S vaccination and SARS-CoV-2 variants. Points from the study as a whole: Post-vaccination breadth of spike-specific CD8+ and CD4+ T cell responses was reportedly substantial.

Treatment of the sample: around 19 received Ad26.COV2.S at low or high dose, single or two shots; roughly 5 received placebo; per-sample allocation not given. Material that was analyzed had been drawn on day 63 after the first vaccine or placebo injection. Assay used: immunoSEQ multiplex PCR; TCRdb lists only in-frame clones, some missing. This sample yields 300,000 to 400,000 clones, of which roughly 84% are seen a single time; about 3.3% belongs to the top ten. This CDR3 spans 17 amino acids. V gave up 1 base and J gave up 3 bases; unmatched junction bases: 8. The germline V gene encodes CDR1 LNHDA and CDR2 SQIVND (reference sequence). About this clone itself: Antigen unknown.

This specimen was peripheral blood, taken in a trial of Ad26.COV2.S vaccine versus placebo. The chain employs TRBV19 and TRBJ2-7; 11 bases are shared with TRBD2. The clonotype was recovered from a person aged 18 to 59 who received the Ad26.COV2.S COVID-19 vaccine or a placebo. This chain's CDR3 is CASSIAGLGTSGYEQYF. The CDR3 region has the DNA TGTGCCAGTAGTATAGCTGGGCTTGGGACTAGCGGCTACGAGCAGTACTTC.